The subject of this entry is one T cell receptor beta chain. The data are from a study of blood T cell repertoires in COVID-19. Original processing notes: Estimation of nucleated cell counts relied on the amplification of reference gene primers. Using immunoSEQ multiplex PCR, the repertoire was profiled, and TCRdb retains in-frame clones only, with some absent. The V and J calls and the clone size are those of that table, but D and trimming were determined from the DNA. In the table there are 29,000 or so clones, roughly 86% of which are singletons. Germline values: CDR1 SGHKS, CDR2 YYEKEE (reference sequence). The CDR3 spans 15 residues. Trimming left V 3 bases short and J 3 bases short, with 10 bases between.

This sequence was found in a human donor in a cohort sampled during active COVID-19. The donor label of this sample is uncertain. The gene calls are TRBV5-5 and TRBJ2-6; D might be TRBD1 (6 bases). Sequencing was done on a sample of peripheral blood. CDR3 sequence: CASSSAGVGANVLTF. DNA of the CDR3: TGTGCCAGCAGCTCGGCAGGGGTTGGGGCCAACGTCCTGACTTTC.